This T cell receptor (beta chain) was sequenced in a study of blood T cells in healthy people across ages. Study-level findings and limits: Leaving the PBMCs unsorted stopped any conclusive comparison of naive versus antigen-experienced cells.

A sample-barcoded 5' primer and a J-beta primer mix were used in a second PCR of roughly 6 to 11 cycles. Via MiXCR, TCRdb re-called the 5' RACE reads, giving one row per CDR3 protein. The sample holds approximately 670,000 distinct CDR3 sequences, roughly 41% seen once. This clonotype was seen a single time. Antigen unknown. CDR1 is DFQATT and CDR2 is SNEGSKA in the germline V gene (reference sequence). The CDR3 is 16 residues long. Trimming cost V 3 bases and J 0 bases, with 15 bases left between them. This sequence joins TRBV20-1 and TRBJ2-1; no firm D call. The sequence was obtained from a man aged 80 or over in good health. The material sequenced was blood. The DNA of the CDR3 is TGCAGTGCTAGTCGTCCAGGAGATAGCTCCTACAATGAGCAGTTCTTC. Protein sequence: CSASRPGDSSYNEQFF.